This T cell receptor (beta chain) was profiled in a study of blood T cells in healthy people across ages. Primers used in a second PCR of roughly 7 to 11 cycles were a sample-barcoded 5' primer and a J-beta primer mix. TCRdb reprocessed the 5' RACE reads via MiXCR and lists one record per CDR3 protein. This table has about 400,000 distinct CDR3 sequences, about 55% appearing once. V was clipped by 6 bases and J by 4 bases; unmatched bases: 6. There are 14 residues in the CDR3. The V gene's germline CDR1 is LGHNA and CDR2 YSLEER. Overall study results and limits: Age brought a roughly linear fall in TCR beta diversity measured per million T cells.

As concerns this clonotype: What it recognizes is unknown.

Sequenced: blood. The V and J genes are TRBV4-3 and TRBJ1-2; 9 nucleotides agree with TRBD1. The clonotype was recovered from a man aged 55-75 years in good health. The CDR3: CASRTGQGRYGYTF. DNA of the CDR3: TGCGCCAGCAGAACCGGACAGGGGCGCTATGGCTACACCTTC.